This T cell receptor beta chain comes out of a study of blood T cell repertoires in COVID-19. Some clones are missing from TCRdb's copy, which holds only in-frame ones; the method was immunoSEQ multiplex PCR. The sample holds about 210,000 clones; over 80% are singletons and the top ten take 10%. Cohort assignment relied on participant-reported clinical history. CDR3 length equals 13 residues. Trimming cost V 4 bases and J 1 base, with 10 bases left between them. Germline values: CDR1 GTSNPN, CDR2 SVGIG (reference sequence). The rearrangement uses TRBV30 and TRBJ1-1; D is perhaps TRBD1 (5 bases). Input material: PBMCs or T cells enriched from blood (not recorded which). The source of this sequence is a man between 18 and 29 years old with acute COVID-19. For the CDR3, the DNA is TGTGCCTGGATGACCCAGGGGAACACTGAAGCTTTCTTT. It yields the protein CAWMTQGNTEAFF.